This entry lists 32 T cell receptor beta chains sequenced from one sample in a study of T cells in Graves' hyperthyroidism and ophthalmopathy. The investigators amplified TCR beta CDR3 regions from RNA transcripts. RT-PCR in the first round (using the HTBI primer set) targeted the TCR CDR3. Using its own MiXCR run on the multiplex PCR reads, TCRdb lists one record per CDR3 protein. Here the sample spans 480,000 or so distinct CDR3 sequences, around 43% being singletons. Sequencing was done on a sample of peripheral blood or thyroid tissue (not recorded which). Receptors were obtained from an adult woman with Graves' disease, either hyperthyroidism or ophthalmopathy (not recorded which).

The V and J genes are TRBV7-9 and TRBJ2-6; 8 bases match TRBD1. V shed 2 bases, J shed 4 bases, and the junction held 4 bases outside the gene matches. CDR1 SEHNR and CDR2 FQNEAQ come from the germline V gene (reference sequence). The CDR3 totals 16 residues. The CDR3 sequence: CASSLSGGKGANVLTF. The CDR3 DNA is TGTGCCAGCAGCTTATCAGGGGGCAAAGGGGCCAACGTCCTGACTTTC.

In this sample, this clonotype turned up a few times. With a much larger clone just one base away, this may be a read error. The gene calls are TRBV2 and TRBJ2-5, with a possible D match to TRBD1 (7 bases). Germline CDR1 and CDR2: SNHLY and FYNNEI. CDR3 length: 11 amino acids. The CDR3 bases are TGTGCCGGCAGGGGGGACAGCTGGAAGTACTTC. As protein: CAGRGDSWKYF.

This clonotype appeared many times. V usage is TRBV2 and J usage is TRBJ1-1; D perhaps matches TRBD1 (6 bases). The V gene lost 6 bases and the J gene lost 11 bases, with 13 bases spanning the gap. This CDR3 has 11 residues. Germline assignment: CDR1 SNHLY and CDR2 FYNNEI. In nucleotides, the CDR3 is TGTGCCAGCAGCCAGGGGAGTTGGGCTTTCTTT. Protein: CASSQGSWAFF.

This clonotype was recorded a few times. The chain joins TRBV14 to TRBJ2-2; D not certain. Per the germline V gene, CDR1 is SGHDN and CDR2 is FVKESK. This CDR3 has 18 residues. V gave up 5 bases and J gave up 1 base, with 20 bases separating them. The CDR3 DNA reads as TGTGCCAGCAGCTTTCGAACCGGGCCCCGTAGGAACACCGGGGAGCTGTTTTTT. It translates to CASSFRTGPRRNTGELFF.

The rearrangement joins TRBV7-2 to TRBJ2-7, with D possibly matching TRBD1 (5 bases). The CDR3 consists of 15 residues. Germline V gene sequence: CDR1 SGHTA, CDR2 FQGNSA. V shed 6 bases and J shed 0 bases, with 15 bases lying between them. CDR3 coding DNA: TGTGCCAGCAGTTTATTAGGGGTGAGCTCCTACGAGCAGTACTTC. Protein product: CASSLLGVSSYEQYF.

The chain combines TRBV10-3 with TRBJ1-3, with D possibly being TRBD1 (6 bases). The CDR3 sequence is 15 residues long. Germline CDR1 and CDR2: ENHRY and SYGVKD. V lost 6 bases and J lost 0, with 12 bases in between. Here the CDR3 DNA reads TGTGCCATCAGGGGAGGACAGAGCTCTGGAAACACCATATATTTT. It is translated as CAIRGGQSSGNTIYF.

The rearrangement joins TRBV6-1 to TRBJ2-2; no clear D gene. Trimming cost V 7 bases and J 6 bases, with 6 bases left between them. This CDR3 contains 11 residues. CDR1 and CDR2 from the germline V gene are MNHNS and SASEGT. The CDR3 loop is CASNRAGELFF. CDR3 coding DNA: TGTGCCAGCAACCGGGCCGGGGAGCTGTTTTTT.

The genes are TRBV7-3 and TRBJ2-7, with D possibly being TRBD1 (5 bases). This CDR3 contains 14 residues. Between the trimmed V and J ends, which lost 2 bases and 6 bases, there was a span of 14 bases. Germline V gives CDR1 SGHTA, CDR2 FQGTGA. CDR3 sequence (DNA): TGTGCCAGCAGCTTATATCAAGGGGCGATCGAGCAGTACTTC. The encoded protein is CASSLYQGAIEQYF.

This clonotype has just a few counts. J is TRBJ2-7 and V is TRBV14; D call uncertain. From germline, CDR1 is SGHDN and CDR2 FVKESK. The germline V and J ends were trimmed by 1 base and 2 bases, with 12 bases remaining between them. This CDR3 is built from 15 residues. CDR3 bases: TGTGCCAGCAGCCAAGTAGTGCAGGTTCCCTACGAGCAGTACTTC. Protein: CASSQVVQVPYEQYF.

The chain carries TRBV2 and TRBJ1-1; D possibly corresponds to TRBD1 (5 bases). Germline-derived CDR1 and CDR2 are SNHLY and FYNNEI. V lost 2 bases to trimming and J lost 4 bases, with 11 bases between them. The CDR3 length is 14 residues. The DNA for the CDR3 is TGTGCCAGCAGTGAATCAGGGATGGGCACTGAAGCTTTCTTT. The encoded protein is CASSESGMGTEAFF.

CDR3 loop: CASSPLGTAIPYEQYF. The CDR3 DNA reads TGTGCCAGCAGCCCTCTCGGCACAGCTATACCCTACGAGCAGTACTTC. The genes are TRBV7-8 and TRBJ2-7; D is unresolved. Germline values: CDR1 SGHVS, CDR2 FQNEAQ. The CDR3 consists of 16 residues. Trimming took 5 bases from V and 2 from J, leaving 19 bases between them.

This clonotype was picked up many times. It is unclear where the CDR3 begins or ends on the DNA, so no DNA is shown, and the CDR3 is as TCRdb lists it. The V gene is TRBV2, the J gene TRBJ2-5; the table's D call TRBD2 went unverified against the DNA. Per germline, CDR1 SNHLY and CDR2 FYNNEI. The CDR3 is made up of 16 amino acids, end residues included. This CDR3 is CASSGGLAGGILAQYF.

The chain links TRBV29-1 to TRBJ2-4; 7 nucleotides agree with TRBD2. The CDR3 totals 13 residues. Losses at the gene ends were 6 bases for V and 3 bases for J; bases not matched to a gene: 5. Germline V lookup: CDR1 SQVTM, CDR2 ANQGSEA. CDR3 amino acids: CSVAGANKNIQYF. In nucleotides, the CDR3 is TGCAGCGTCGCGGGAGCGAACAAAAACATTCAGTACTTC.

CDR3 sequence reads: CASSQGRKVPLHF. CDR3 in DNA: TGTGCCAGCAGCCAGGGACGGAAAGTGCCCCTCCACTTT. The rearrangement uses TRBV7-8 and TRBJ1-6; tentative D call: TRBD1 (5 bases). Germline V gives CDR1 SGHVS, CDR2 FQNEAQ. The ends were cut back, 5 bases at V and 13 bases at J, with 15 bases in the middle. This CDR3 has 13 amino acids.

CDR3 amino acids: CATRSGAGVGGGGYTF. CDR3 in DNA: TGTGCCACCAGGTCGGGGGCTGGCGTGGGCGGCGGTGGCTACACCTTC. The gene calls are TRBV15 and TRBJ1-2; D is perhaps TRBD1 (6 bases). Per germline, CDR1 LNHNV and CDR2 YYDKDF (reference sequence). This CDR3 has 16 residues. V lost 6 bases and J 7 bases, leaving 24 bases between the germline ends.

The gene calls are TRBV7-9 and TRBJ1-2, with D uncertain. The CDR3 has 17 residues. The V and J ends lost 1 base and 2 bases respectively, with 17 bases between them. CDR1 and CDR2 (germline): SEHNR, FQNEAQ (reference sequence). The CDR3 DNA follows: TGTGCCAGCAGCTTAGGATCCGTCAGTGCCGTCAACTATGGCTACACCTTC. Protein product: CASSLGSVSAVNYGYTF. Based on the CDR3 plus reference TRBV7-9 and TRBJ1-2, the full variable domain is DTGVSQNPRHKITKRGQNVTFRCDPISEHNRLYWYRQTLGQGPEFLTYFQNEAQLEKSRLLSDRFSAERPKGSFSTLEIQRTEQGDSAMYLCASSLGSVSAVNYGYTFGSGTRLTVV.

In the case of this clonotype: Without the conserved terminal phenylalanine or tryptophan, this CDR3 likely stems from a read error. The DNA is left out, because the CDR3 cannot be placed on it with certainty; the CDR3 is given as TCRdb lists it. The J gene is TRBJ2-5, the V gene TRBV29-1. CDR1 and CDR2 from the germline V gene are SQVTM and ANQGSEA. The CDR3 spans 8 residues, counting both ends. This CDR3 is CSGMGQHY.

In its sample, this clonotype was seen many times. The chain recombines TRBV27 with TRBJ1-5; 7 nucleotides match TRBD1. Looked up from germline, CDR1 is MNHEY and CDR2 is SMNVEV (reference sequence). The CDR3 covers 13 residues. V trimming: 7 bases; J trimming: 4 bases; junction bases outside the gene matches: 4. This chain's CDR3 is CASKGARNQPQHF. CDR3 bases: TGTGCCAGCAAGGGGGCGCGGAATCAGCCCCAGCATTTT.

This clonotype was counted ten times or more. This sequence joins TRBV6-5 and TRBJ1-6, with 7 bases matching TRBD1. Germline-derived CDR1 and CDR2 are MNHEY and SVGAGI. The CDR3 loop spans 16 amino acids. Trimming took 6 bases from V and 4 from J; bases not matched to a gene: 9. The CDR3 DNA follows: TGTGCCAGCAGATTCCACAGGGGAAATTATAATTCACCCCTCCACTTT. Translating gives CASRFHRGNYNSPLHF.

This sequence joins TRBV20-1 and TRBJ1-2, with 7 bases identical to TRBD1. CDR1 is DFQATT, CDR2 SNEGSKA, per germline (reference sequence). The length of the CDR3 is 13 residues. The V gene end was trimmed by 5 bases and the J gene end by 2 bases; junction bases not matched to a gene: 5. The CDR3 loop is CSAEPGQNYGYTF. The CDR3 region has the DNA TGCAGTGCTGAACCGGGACAGAACTATGGCTACACCTTC.

This clonotype appeared many times. The chain is built from TRBV19 and TRBJ1-1; TRBD1 matches 7 bases. CDR1 LNHDA and CDR2 SQIVND come from the germline V gene (reference sequence). There are 15 residues in the CDR3. J lost 0 bases, V lost 7 bases, and 8 bases had no gene match. CDR3 protein: CASMAAGTVNTEAFF. For the CDR3, the DNA is TGTGCCAGTATGGCTGCCGGGACAGTGAACACTGAAGCTTTCTTT.

Of note for this clonotype: Given a much more abundant clone one base away, this may be a read error. The CDR3 region is CASSCGTSGIGSQETQYF. CDR3 in DNA: TGTGCCAGCAGTTGCGGGACTAGCGGGATAGGATCCCAAGAGACCCAGTACTTC. The chain carries TRBV6-5 and TRBJ2-5, with 13 bases identical to TRBD2. CDR1 and CDR2 (germline): MNHEY, SVGAGI. The length of the CDR3 is 18 residues. V was pared by 4 bases and J by 1 base, with 9 bases of the junction left unmatched.

This clonotype was seen a handful of times. A single base separates this from a much larger clone, so it may be a read error. This chain joins TRBV19 and TRBJ1-1, with D perhaps matching TRBD1 (5 bases). This CDR3 spans 14 amino acids. Germline V CDR1 and CDR2: LNHDA, SQIVND (reference sequence). Between the trimmed V and J ends, which lost 6 bases and 4 bases, there was a span of 15 bases. The CDR3 DNA is TGTGCCAGTAGCGAGACAAGGGGCGGCACTGAAGCTTTCTTT. Amino acid sequence: CASSETRGGTEAFF.

The V gene is TRBV7-2, the J gene TRBJ1-5, with TRBD1 matching 9 bases. The V gene end was trimmed by 5 bases and the J gene end by 4 bases; junction bases not matched to a gene: 3. Germline CDR1 and CDR2: SGHTA and FQGNSA. CDR3 length: 14 residues. CDR3 nucleotide sequence: TGTGCCAGCAGCGCGACAGGGGGGAATCAGCCCCAGCATTTT. Its translation: CASSATGGNQPQHF. Using reference TRBV7-2 and TRBJ1-5 for the parts outside the CDR3, the full variable domain is GAGVSQSPSNKVTEKGKDVELRCDPISGHTALYWYRQSLGQGLEFLIYFQGNSAPDKSGLPSDRFSAERTGGSVSTLTIQRTQQEDSAVYLCASSATGGNQPQHFGDGTRLSIL.

There are many counts of this clonotype. The gene calls are TRBV5-6 and TRBJ1-5, with D possibly being TRBD1 (5 bases). Trimming left V 0 bases short and J 0 bases short, with 13 bases between. Germline lookup yields CDR1 SGHDT and CDR2 YYEEEE. The CDR3 contains 17 residues. For the CDR3, the DNA is TGTGCCAGCAGCTTGGAGGGGCGCCTATATAGCAATCAGCCCCAGCATTTT. This sequence encodes CASSLEGRLYSNQPQHF.

This clonotype was seen ten or more times. V usage is TRBV29-1 and J usage is TRBJ2-7, with 11 positions matching TRBD2. Germline trimming cut 5 bases from V and 3 bases from J; bases unmatched to any gene: 3. The CDR3 has 13 amino acids. The V gene's germline CDR1 is SQVTM and CDR2 ANQGSEA. The CDR3 nucleotides read TGCAGCGTTATAGGACTAGCGGGCTACGAGCAGTACTTC. Translating it yields CSVIGLAGYEQYF.

This chain uses TRBV10-3 with TRBJ1-2; D is possibly TRBD1 (6 bases). Deletions cut 8 bases from V and 5 bases from J, with 18 bases between. Per germline, CDR1 ENHRY and CDR2 SYGVKD. The CDR3 spans 14 residues. The CDR3 nucleotides read TGTGCCATCTGCCCGGCCGACAGGAGTTATGGCTACACCTTC. Amino acid sequence: CAICPADRSYGYTF.

The genes are TRBV29-1 and TRBJ2-5; D gene unclear. Germline assignment: CDR1 SQVTM and CDR2 ANQGSEA. The ends were cut back, 8 bases at V and 5 bases at J, with 12 bases in the middle. The CDR3 contains 11 residues. The CDR3 region has the DNA TGCAGCTTGGTCCGGGTTGAGACCCAGTACTTC. Its translation: CSLVRVETQYF.

This rearrangement joins TRBV14 to TRBJ2-5; D is uncertain. Germline V gives CDR1 SGHDN, CDR2 FVKESK. This CDR3 has 13 amino acids. V was clipped by 4 bases and J by 5 bases, with 11 bases between them. In DNA form, the CDR3 reads TGTGCCAGCAGCCTCCTCTGGACGGAGACCCAGTACTTC. As protein: CASSLLWTETQYF.

This clonotype showed up many times. The V and J genes are TRBV2 and TRBJ2-7; 10 positions match TRBD2. Trimming at V came to 11 bases and at J to 2 bases, leaving 9 bases not matched to a gene. Germline V gene sequence: CDR1 SNHLY, CDR2 FYNNEI. There are 14 residues in the CDR3. CDR3 sequence reads: CALRGLADTYEQYF. CDR3 coding DNA: TGTGCCTTACGAGGACTAGCGGATACCTACGAGCAGTACTTC.

This clonotype was observed a handful of times. DNA for the CDR3: TGTGCCAGTAGTATAGGAGGGGCCAGAGCGGTTAACTATGGCTACACCTTC. Translation gives CASSIGGARAVNYGYTF. The chain carries TRBV19 and TRBJ1-2; tentative D call: TRBD1 (5 bases). The CDR3 has 17 amino acids. The ends were cut back, 1 base at V and 1 base at J, with 16 bases in the middle. Looked up from germline, CDR1 is LNHDA and CDR2 is SQIVND (reference sequence).

V gene TRBV2 combines with J gene TRBJ1-2; 9 positions agree with TRBD1. CDR3 length: 14 residues. V lost 6 bases to trimming and J lost 4 bases; unmatched junction nucleotides: 6. The germline CDR1 and CDR2 sequences are SNHLY and FYNNEI. The CDR3 is CASSGRTGAYGYTF. The CDR3 nucleotides are TGTGCCAGCAGCGGTCGGACAGGGGCCTATGGCTACACCTTC.